This is a list of T cell receptor beta chains from one sample in a study of technical replicates of blood from a handful of donors. The data were produced by immunoSEQ multiplex PCR, yet TCRdb's version contains in-frame clones alone and is incomplete. The sample has roughly 45,000 clones, more than 85% seen once. The sequenced sample was PBMCs. The origin of the receptors is a human donor in good health. Some clones in this sample may be carry-over from other donors' samples. The CDR3 runs from the conserved cysteine through the conserved F or W. D genes are given only for firm matches. Only part of the rows carry a size: once, few, many, or a class if the clone is expanded.

>TRBV2|.|TRBD2|TRBJ2-1
CASSVISGRNEQFF
TGTGCCAGCAGTGTAATTAGCGGGAGGAATGAGCAGTTCTTC
>TRBV7-2|.|.|TRBJ2-7
CASSLGLVGPLKQYF
TGTGCCAGCAGCTTAGGCCTAGTGGGTCCCTTGAAGCAGTACTTC
>TRBV5-1|once|TRBD1|TRBJ1-4
CASSSYRDRGNEKLFF
TGCGCCAGCAGCTCCTACCGGGACAGGGGAAATGAAAAACTGTTTTTT
>TRBV4-3|.|.|TRBJ2-7
CASSQDRDTRYEQYF
TGCGCCAGCAGCCAAGATAGGGACACCCGATACGAGCAGTACTTC
>TRBV4-1|.|.|TRBJ2-7
CASSHSTGRGLYEQYF
TGCGCCAGCAGCCACTCCACTGGGCGGGGATTATACGAGCAGTACTTC
>TRBV28|.|.|TRBJ1-1
CASSYQGGTEAFF
TGTGCCAGCAGTTATCAGGGTGGCACTGAAGCTTTCTTT
>TRBV4-2|.|.|TRBJ1-2
CASSQDLVREVYGYTF
TGTGCCAGCAGCCAAGATTTGGTCAGGGAGGTCTATGGCTACACCTTC
>TRBV9|.|.|TRBJ2-2
CASSVTGRTGELFF
TGTGCCAGCAGCGTAACAGGAAGAACCGGGGAGCTGTTTTTT
>TRBV6-6|.|TRBD1|TRBJ1-1
CASSTGQGVTEAFF
TGTGCCAGCAGTACAGGACAGGGGGTGACTGAAGCTTTCTTT
>TRBV4-2|.|.|TRBJ2-1
CASSRARGSYNEQFF
TGTGCCAGCAGCCGCGCTCGGGGGTCCTACAATGAGCAGTTCTTC
>TRBV7-2|.|.|TRBJ1-1
CASSFSQQGTEAFF
TGTGCCAGCAGCTTCTCCCAACAGGGTACTGAAGCTTTCTTT
>TRBV5-1|.|TRBD2|TRBJ2-5
CASSLSSGEGTQYF
TGCGCCAGCAGCCTCTCTAGCGGGGAGGGGACCCAGTACTTC
>TRBV5-4|.|.|TRBJ1-2
CASSLRGLSYGYTF
TGTGCCAGCAGCTTACGGGGTTTGAGCTATGGCTACACCTTC
>TRBV4-2|once|TRBD2|TRBJ2-5
CASSLERTSGGELQETQYF
TGTGCCAGCAGCCTCGAACGGACTAGCGGGGGAGAACTACAAGAGACCCAGTACTTC
>TRBV21-1|.|.|TRBJ2-5
CASSKVSGGIEGQETQYF
TGTGCCAGCAGCAAAGTCTCTGGCGGGATCGAGGGGCAAGAGACCCAGTACTTC
>TRBV25-1|.|.|TRBJ2-3
CASSGRQTDTQYF
TGTGCCAGCAGTGGGAGACAGACAGATACGCAGTATTTT
>TRBV30|.|.|TRBJ2-3
CAWIEFPNTQYF
TGTGCCTGGATCGAGTTCCCCAATACGCAGTATTTT
>TRBV6-6|.|TRBD1|TRBJ1-2
CASSLGQGPYGYTF
TGTGCCAGCAGTCTCGGACAGGGGCCCTATGGCTACACCTTC
>TRBV6-5|.|.|TRBJ1-2
CASSEQGSGYTF
TGTGCCAGCAGCGAACAGGGATCTGGCTACACCTTC
>TRBV6-1|.|TRBD1|TRBJ1-2
CASQGVGYTF
TGTGCCAGCCAGGGGGTCGGCTACACCTTC
>TRBV7-2|.|.|TRBJ1-3
CASSLESMAGASGNTIYF
TGTGCCAGCAGCTTAGAAAGCATGGCAGGGGCTTCTGGAAACACCATATATTTT
>TRBV18|.|TRBD1|TRBJ2-6
CASSQSGGPSGANVLTF
TGTGCCAGCTCACAATCAGGGGGTCCCTCTGGGGCCAACGTCCTGACTTTC
>TRBV5-6|.|.|TRBJ2-7
CASSLATRTSYEQYF
TGTGCCAGCAGCTTGGCGACACGCACATCCTACGAGCAGTACTTC
>TRBV5-1|.|TRBD1|TRBJ1-6
CASSGGQGASYNSPLHF
TGCGCCAGCAGCGGCGGACAGGGGGCTTCCTATAATTCACCCCTCCACTTT
>TRBV5-4|.|TRBD2|TRBJ2-7
CASSWGGGLAGVINEQYF
TGTGCCAGCAGCTGGGGCGGGGGCCTAGCGGGAGTTATCAACGAGCAGTACTTC
>TRBV5-8|once|TRBD1|TRBJ2-2
CASSSTTGADTGELFF
TGTGCCAGCAGCTCGACTACAGGGGCGGACACCGGGGAGCTGTTTTTT
>TRBV19|.|TRBD1|TRBJ1-2
CAIEGATGYGYTF
TGTGCCATCGAGGGGGCGACTGGCTATGGCTACACCTTC
>TRBV5-1|.|TRBD2|TRBJ2-7
CASSSLGLAEYEQYF
TGCGCCAGCAGCTCACTCGGACTAGCGGAGTACGAGCAGTACTTC
>TRBV23-1|.|.|TRBJ2-5
CASSLTEQETQYF
TGCGCCAGCAGTCTAACAGAGCAAGAGACCCAGTACTTC
>TRBV9|.|.|TRBJ2-1
CASSATSPRYGQFF
TGTGCCAGCAGCGCGACTAGTCCCCGGTACGGGCAGTTCTTC
>TRBV4-3|.|.|TRBJ2-1
CASSQALENEQFF
TGCGCCAGCAGCCAAGCCTTAGAGAATGAGCAGTTCTTC
>TRBV20-1|.|.|TRBJ1-1
CSARGAGSAFF
TGCAGTGCTCGAGGTGCGGGTTCGGCTTTCTTT
>TRBV6-6|.|TRBD2|TRBJ2-5
CASSYGGGGSAQYF
TGTGCCAGCAGTTACGGCGGGGGGGGGAGCGCCCAGTACTTC
>TRBV27|.|.|TRBJ2-3
CASSLDRSTDTQYF
TGTGCCAGCAGTCTAGACAGGAGCACAGATACGCAGTATTTT
>TRBV5-6|many|TRBD2|TRBJ2-3
CASSLGAGAPTDTQYF
TGTGCCAGCAGCTTGGGAGCGGGGGCCCCCACAGATACGCAGTATTTT
>TRBV5-4|.|TRBD1|TRBJ2-5
CASRRQGQETQYF
TGTGCCAGCAGGCGACAGGGCCAAGAGACCCAGTACTTC
>TRBV6-4|.|.|TRBJ1-4
CAIDNSQPGEKLFF
TGTGCCATCGACAATTCTCAGCCGGGGGAAAAACTGTTTTTT
>TRBV30|.|TRBD1|TRBJ1-2
CAWRDRSSLWSYTF
TGTGCCTGGAGGGACAGGAGTTCCTTATGGAGCTACACCTTC
>TRBV10-3|.|.|TRBJ1-5
CAISESEGSNQPQHF
TGTGCCATCAGTGAATCGGAGGGAAGCAATCAGCCCCAGCATTTT
>TRBV5-1|.|.|TRBJ2-3
CASSPDSGSTDTQYF
TGCGCCAGCAGCCCCGACTCGGGGAGCACAGATACGCAGTATTTT
>TRBV6-5|.|TRBD1|TRBJ2-3
CASSQGTGGWDTQYF
TGTGCCAGCAGCCAAGGGACAGGGGGGTGGGATACGCAGTATTTT
>TRBV5-6|.|.|TRBJ2-5
CASATLGETQYF
TGTGCCAGCGCGACTCTGGGAGAGACCCAGTACTTC
>TRBV2|.|TRBD2|TRBJ2-5
CASSSSGRETQYF
TGTGCCAGCAGCAGTAGCGGGAGAGAGACCCAGTACTTC